Listed here are 26 T cell receptor beta chains from one sample, sequenced in a study of shared T cell receptors in the human thymus. Sequencing used immunoSEQ multiplex PCR; TCRdb keeps in-frame clones, though not all of them. This sample has hundreds of thousands of clones, with 80% to 90% found just once. A further study also used this sample, focusing on human thymus T cells.

The specimen was thymocytes. These receptors came from a girl under three years old with a congenital heart defect.

V usage is TRBV9 and J usage is TRBJ1-2; 7 nucleotides agree with TRBD1. The CDR3 has 20 residues. CDR1 and CDR2 (germline): SGDLS, YYNGEE. V lost 0 bases, J lost 3 bases, and 20 bases stayed unmatched. The CDR3 loop reads CASSVATRRSQTTGDYGYTF. In DNA form, the CDR3 reads TGTGCCAGCAGCGTAGCTACAAGACGTTCCCAAACAACAGGGGACTATGGCTACACCTTC.

The gene calls are TRBV5-1 and TRBJ1-2; 12 nucleotides match TRBD1. J was trimmed by 0 bases and V by 5 bases; bases with no gene match: 8. Germline V CDR1 and CDR2: SGHRS, YFSETQ. The CDR3 spans 17 residues. The CDR3 sequence is CASRPGQGALANYGYTF. The CDR3 bases are TGCGCCAGCAGGCCGGGACAGGGGGCTCTAGCTAACTATGGCTACACCTTC.

The chain carries TRBV5-1 and TRBJ1-1; 7 bases match TRBD1. The CDR3 is made up of 15 amino acids. The V segment lost 4 bases and the J segment 7 bases; nucleotides outside the gene matches: 13. The germline gives CDR1 SGHRS, CDR2 YFSETQ. CDR3 residues: CASSDVPGQPVEAFF. CDR3 sequence (DNA): TGCGCCAGCAGCGATGTCCCGGGACAGCCCGTTGAAGCTTTCTTT.

The CDR3 reads CASSDPRGYEQYF. Written as DNA, the CDR3 is TGCGCCAGCAGTGACCCCAGGGGCTACGAGCAGTACTTC. The chain is built from TRBV10-2 and TRBJ2-7; possibly TRBD1 for D (6 bases). V was pared by 3 bases and J by 3 bases, with 9 bases between. This CDR3 contains 13 residues. Germline assignment: CDR1 WSHSY and CDR2 SAAADI.

In this sample, this clone turned up a few times. The chain employs TRBV5-5 and TRBJ1-5; D is uncertain. Trimming took 0 bases from V and 5 from J, leaving 9 bases between them. In germline, CDR1 is SGHKS, CDR2 YYEKEE (reference sequence). The CDR3 has 14 amino acids. CDR3: CASSLEQSDQPQHF. CDR3 coding DNA: TGTGCCAGCAGCTTGGAGCAATCGGATCAGCCCCAGCATTTT.

The chain carries TRBV7-2 and TRBJ1-6; weak D call: TRBD1 (6 bases). V was pared by 3 bases and J by 4 bases, with 10 bases between. Per germline, CDR1 SGHTA and CDR2 FQGNSA. This CDR3 is built from 15 residues. In nucleotides, the CDR3 is TGTGCCAGCAGCTTCCTCGGACAGTATAATTCACCCCTCCACTTT. This codes for CASSFLGQYNSPLHF.

This clone was recorded once. The chain employs TRBV13 and TRBJ1-2, with D tentatively TRBD1 (5 bases). Per the germline V gene, CDR1 is PRHDT and CDR2 is FYEKMQ (reference sequence). The CDR3 consists of 14 residues. Trimming took 4 bases from V and 3 from J, leaving 12 bases between them. The CDR3 reads CASSYPDRDYGYTF. DNA for the CDR3: TGTGCCAGCAGCTACCCAGACAGAGACTATGGCTACACCTTC.

The V gene is TRBV29-1, the J gene TRBJ1-4; perhaps TRBD1 as D (5 bases). The CDR3 is 13 residues long. With 3 bases removed from V and 6 bases from J, the gap between germline ends came to 11 bases. Per the germline V gene, CDR1 is SQVTM and CDR2 is ANQGSEA. The CDR3 loop is CSVEGRVDEKLFF. The CDR3 bases are TGCAGCGTTGAGGGCAGGGTTGATGAAAAACTGTTTTTT.

This rearrangement joins TRBV5-6 to TRBJ2-7; 14 bases map to TRBD2. CDR1 SGHDT and CDR2 YYEEEE come from the germline V gene. The V and J ends lost 4 bases and 4 bases, in that order; junction bases with no gene match: 4. The CDR3 is made up of 15 amino acids. In nucleotides, the CDR3 is TGTGCCAGCAGCCTCCGGACTAGCGGGGGGTACGAGCAGTACTTC. This codes for CASSLRTSGGYEQYF.

This clone was found a few times. V and J are TRBV9 and TRBJ1-3; 7 bases align to TRBD1. V dropped 0 bases and J dropped 4; count of bases not matched to a gene: 7. This CDR3 spans 16 amino acids. CDR1 is SGDLS, CDR2 YYNGEE, per germline. The CDR3 here is CASSVEGTVVGNTIYF. The CDR3 region has the DNA TGTGCCAGCAGCGTAGAAGGGACAGTCGTGGGAAACACCATATATTTT.

The CDR3 here is CASSLRTGVTEAFF. As DNA, the CDR3 is TGCGCCAGCAGTCTACGAACAGGGGTGACTGAAGCTTTCTTT. This chain links TRBV5-1 with TRBJ1-1; 7 nucleotides agree with TRBD1. Germline V gives CDR1 SGHRS, CDR2 YFSETQ. V dropped 5 bases and J dropped 5; count of bases not matched to a gene: 9. The CDR3 runs to 14 residues.

The CDR3 nucleotides read TGTGCCAGCAGCCCTCTCTTGAGGGGGCCCTACGAGCAGTACTTC. It encodes CASSPLLRGPYEQYF. The chain uses TRBV6-5 and TRBJ2-7; 7 positions agree with TRBD1. The junction had 10 bases not matched to a gene; V was cut back by 6 bases and J by 2 bases. The CDR3 length is 15 residues. Germline assignment: CDR1 MNHEY and CDR2 SVGAGI.

The V and J genes are TRBV7-6 and TRBJ2-5, with D unresolved. The CDR3 has 11 amino acids. Germline V gene sequence: CDR1 SGHVS, CDR2 FNYEAQ. V lost 4 bases, J lost 5 bases, and 5 bases lay in between. CDR3 sequence: CASSSRETQYF. As DNA, the CDR3 is TGTGCCAGCAGCTCACGGGAGACCCAGTACTTC.

CDR3 residues: CASFTGDGNGYTF. The DNA for the CDR3 is TGTGCCAGCTTCACAGGGGACGGAAATGGCTACACCTTC. This chain links TRBV18 with TRBJ1-2; 7 positions agree with TRBD1. Germline values: CDR1 KGHSH, CDR2 LQKENI. This CDR3 is 13 amino acids long. V shed 7 bases, J shed 6 bases, and the junction held 8 bases outside the gene matches. The full variable domain, in which reference TRBV18 and TRBJ1-2 provide the parts outside the CDR3, is NAGVMQNPRHLVRRRGQEARLRCSPMKGHSHVYWYRQLPEEGLKFMVYLQKENIIDESGMPKERFSAEFPKEGPSILRIQQVVRGDSAAYFCASFTGDGNGYTFGSGTRLTVV.

The J gene is TRBJ1-2, the V gene TRBV6-1; D possibly corresponds to TRBD1 (6 bases). The CDR3 spans 18 residues. CDR1 and CDR2 from the germline V gene are MNHNS and SASEGT. V lost 3 bases and J 1 base, leaving 21 bases between the germline ends. CDR3 in amino acids: CASSDIGGRPVLNYGYTF. The CDR3 coding sequence is TGTGCCAGCAGTGATATTGGGGGCCGACCTGTCCTTAACTATGGCTACACCTTC.

The chain has TRBV9 and TRBJ2-5; 10 positions match TRBD2. The germline V gene encodes CDR1 SGDLS and CDR2 YYNGEE. The length of the CDR3 is 16 residues. V shed 4 bases and J 2 bases; nucleotides not matched to a gene: 8. The CDR3 is CASSRTLSGGQETQYF. CDR3 DNA: TGTGCCAGCAGCCGAACCCTTAGCGGGGGGCAAGAGACCCAGTACTTC.

The rearrangement uses TRBV10-1 and TRBJ2-3; D may be TRBD1 (6 bases). Trimming pared 5 bases from V and 6 bases from J, leaving 12 bases between. CDR1 and CDR2 from the germline V gene are WNHNN and SYGVQD (reference sequence). This CDR3 has 13 residues. CDR3 DNA: TGCGCCAGCAGTAGGGACATTCCTGATACGCAGTATTTT. It encodes CASSRDIPDTQYF.

This sequence joins TRBV7-9 and TRBJ2-6; maybe TRBD2 (5 bases). Trimming pared 4 bases from V and 0 bases from J, leaving 10 bases between. Germline CDR1 reads SEHNR; CDR2 reads FQNEAQ (reference sequence). This CDR3 region has 16 residues. The CDR3 DNA follows: TGTGCCAGCAGCTCCGGACTGCTCTCTGGGGCCAACGTCCTGACTTTC. It codes for CASSSGLLSGANVLTF.

The gene calls are TRBV5-1 and TRBJ1-2; TRBD1 aligns across 9 bases. Germline-derived CDR1 and CDR2 are SGHRS and YFSETQ. The CDR3 spans 15 residues. With 4 bases clipped from V and 7 bases from J, the junction kept 11 bases outside the gene matches. The CDR3 DNA is TGCGCCAGCAGCGCCTGGACAGGGGCGGGGTGTGGCTACACCTTC. Its protein is CASSAWTGAGCGYTF. The whole variable domain, filled in from reference TRBV5-1 and TRBJ1-2, reads KAGVTQTPRYLIKTRGQQVTLSCSPISGHRSVSWYQQTPGQGLQFLFEYFSETQRNKGNFPGRFSGRQFSNSRSEMNVSTLELGDSALYLCASSAWTGAGCGYTFGSGTRLTVV.

This clone appeared once. The V and J genes are TRBV14 and TRBJ2-3; 7 bases are a match to TRBD1. This CDR3 is 15 amino acids long. Germline-derived CDR1 and CDR2 are SGHDN and FVKESK. The V segment lost 2 bases and the J segment 1 base; nucleotides outside the gene matches: 3. This CDR3 is CASSQPDRGTDTQYF. CDR3 DNA sequence: TGTGCCAGCAGCCAACCAGACAGGGGCACAGATACGCAGTATTTT.

This clone was counted only a few times. The chain carries TRBV18 and TRBJ2-7; possible D gene TRBD2, 6 bases. This CDR3 region has 17 residues. Germline V lookup: CDR1 KGHSH, CDR2 LQKENI. With 3 bases removed from V and 5 bases from J, the gap between germline ends came to 23 bases. This CDR3 reads CASSPRIQEGGTDEQYF. CDR3 coding DNA: TGTGCCAGCTCACCGCGCATACAGGAGGGCGGTACTGACGAGCAGTACTTC.

This rearrangement joins TRBV28 to TRBJ2-3; 10 positions match TRBD1. The V gene's germline CDR1 is MDHEN and CDR2 SYDVKM. The V segment lost 3 bases and the J segment 2 bases; nucleotides outside the gene matches: 11. The CDR3 loop spans 18 amino acids. In DNA, the CDR3 is TGTGCCAGCAGTTTCCCCTCCGGGACAGGGGACTACACAGATACGCAGTATTTT. This encodes CASSFPSGTGDYTDTQYF.

V usage is TRBV13 and J usage is TRBJ2-7; tentatively, D is TRBD1 (6 bases). The CDR3 totals 14 residues. CDR1 and CDR2 (germline): PRHDT, FYEKMQ (reference sequence). Trimming cost V 9 bases and J 4 bases, with 19 bases left between them. The CDR3 bases are TGTGCCAGTGCACCCGGGACACCTTTTTACGAGCAGTACTTC. Its protein product is CASAPGTPFYEQYF.

The V call is TRBV7-9, the J call TRBJ2-7; a weak D match, TRBD1 (6 bases). Germline V gives CDR1 SEHNR, CDR2 FQNEAQ (reference sequence). With 2 bases removed from V and 3 bases from J, the gap between germline ends came to 14 bases. The CDR3 loop spans 15 amino acids. CDR3 coding DNA: TGTGCCAGCAGCTTAAGCAGGGGCCCGCTCTACGAGCAGTACTTC. It translates to CASSLSRGPLYEQYF.

The rearrangement joins TRBV4-1 to TRBJ1-6; 7 bases are a match to TRBD1. The CDR3 runs to 21 residues. Unmatched junction bases numbered 20, after V lost 3 bases and J lost 3 bases. Germline loops: CDR1 MGHRA, CDR2 YSYEKL. The CDR3 region is CASSHLLTGRSFTLYNSPLHF. The CDR3, as DNA: TGCGCCAGCAGCCATCTACTGACAGGGAGGTCCTTTACCCTCTATAATTCACCCCTCCACTTT.

The chain joins TRBV14 to TRBJ2-7; tentative D call: TRBD2 (5 bases). From germline, CDR1 is SGHDN and CDR2 FVKESK. V was trimmed by 2 bases and J by 2 bases, leaving 13 bases between them. The CDR3 sequence is 15 residues long. CDR3 in DNA: TGTGCCAGCAGCCAATCATGGACTCAGACCTACGAGCAGTACTTC. The encoded protein is CASSQSWTQTYEQYF.